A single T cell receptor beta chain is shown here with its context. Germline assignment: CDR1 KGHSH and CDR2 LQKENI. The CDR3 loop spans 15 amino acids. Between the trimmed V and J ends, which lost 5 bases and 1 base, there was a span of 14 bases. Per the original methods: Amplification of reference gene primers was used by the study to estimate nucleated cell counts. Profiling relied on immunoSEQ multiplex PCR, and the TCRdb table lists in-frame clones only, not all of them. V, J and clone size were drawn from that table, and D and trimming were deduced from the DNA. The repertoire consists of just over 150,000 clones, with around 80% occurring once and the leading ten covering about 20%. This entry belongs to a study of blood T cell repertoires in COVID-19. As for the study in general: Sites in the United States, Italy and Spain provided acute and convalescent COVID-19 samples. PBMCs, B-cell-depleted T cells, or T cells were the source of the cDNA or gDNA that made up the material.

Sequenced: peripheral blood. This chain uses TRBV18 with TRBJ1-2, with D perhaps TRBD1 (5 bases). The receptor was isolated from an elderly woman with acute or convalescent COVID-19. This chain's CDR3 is CASSYYRNRNYGYTF. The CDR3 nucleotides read TGTGCCAGCTCATACTACAGGAACCGTAACTATGGCTACACCTTC. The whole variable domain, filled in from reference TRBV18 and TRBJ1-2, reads NAGVMQNPRHLVRRRGQEARLRCSPMKGHSHVYWYRQLPEEGLKFMVYLQKENIIDESGMPKERFSAEFPKEGPSILRIQQVVRGDSAAYFCASSYYRNRNYGYTFGSGTRLTVV.